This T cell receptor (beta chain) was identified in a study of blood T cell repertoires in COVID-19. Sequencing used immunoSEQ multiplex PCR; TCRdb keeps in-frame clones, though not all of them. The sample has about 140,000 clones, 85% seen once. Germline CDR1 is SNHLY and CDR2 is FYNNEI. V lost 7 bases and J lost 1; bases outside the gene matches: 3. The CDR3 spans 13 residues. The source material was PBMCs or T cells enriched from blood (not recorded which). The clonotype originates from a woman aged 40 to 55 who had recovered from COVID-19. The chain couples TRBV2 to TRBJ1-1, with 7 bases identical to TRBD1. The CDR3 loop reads CASKRDRNTEAFF. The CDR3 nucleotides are TGTGCCAGCAAACGGGACAGGAACACTGAAGCTTTCTTT.